This TCR beta chain was observed in a study of blood T cell repertoires in COVID-19 (TCRdb year 2020). In terms of the full investigation: Samples covering the acute and convalescent phases of COVID-19 were provided by collaborators in the United States, Italy and Spain. The material from the prospective study consisted of cDNA or gDNA derived from T cells, B-cell-depleted T cells, or PBMCs. The dataset comprised deeply sampled blood TCRbeta repertoires from subjects exposed to, actively infected with, or recovered from COVID-19. The repertoires were made available in a free public database intended to serve as a resource for research on the immune response to SARS-CoV-2. Samples were obtained from the ongoing ImmuneRACE study (first 160 participants) and from 950 to 1,500 subjects provided by 6 global collaborators. A de-identified subject ID, COVID-19 status, age in years and sex were almost always included in the sample metadata. Where available, HLA class I and class II types were obtained from metadata supplied by the sample provider rather than from assay-based typing. Results the study describes overall, beyond this receptor: How much clinical and demographic metadata was included differed by source and by participant, and the metadata was provided uncurated.

TCRbeta CDR3 regions were amplified from genomic DNA by means of the immunoSEQ Assay, a bias-controlled multiplex PCR. The authors' analysis ran thus. Within the assay, amplification of reference gene primers was used to estimate how many nucleated cells each sample contained. To quantify the absolute abundance of each unique TCRbeta CDR3 rearrangement, sequence reads were collapsed and filtered. For each sample, productive Simpson clonality was calculated as the square root of Simpson's diversity index across productive rearrangements. TCRdb stores this immuneACCESS table with in-frame sequences only. Part of the clones is absent; in the studies checked, under half of the shortfall reflects unresolved V genes, and no reason is known for the rest. Clone size and V and J calls were adopted from that table, with D and trimming inferred from the DNA. This sample is represented by around 320,000 clones; over 75% of them were singletons. Of the sample, approximately 7.5% falls within the top ten clones.

The CDR3 contains 18 residues, cysteine and phenylalanine counted. Just CDR3 DNA is preserved here, 54 bases in frame from base 1. From V the trimming removes 1 base and from J it removes 5 bases, while the gene matches leave 13 bases of the junction unaccounted for. CDR1 and CDR2, per the germline V gene (reference sequence), are MNHEY and SMNVEV. Regarding this clone: The antigen it binds to is not known. The sample holds no much larger clone one base away, and base qualities are not on file.

Each collaborating institution followed its own protocols to collect whole blood in K2EDTA tubes. For TCRbeta analysis, collaborators shipped samples as frozen whole blood, isolated PBMCs, or DNA extracted from either of those sample types. The receptor comes from a human donor in a cohort sampled during active COVID-19. The sample taken for sequencing was peripheral blood. This chain joins TRBV27 to TRBJ1-5, with TRBD1 matching 8 junction bases. For the CDR3, the sequence is CASSLFSGSGGFHQPQHF. The DNA reads TGTGCCAGCAGTTTATTCAGCGGGTCAGGGGGCTTTCATCAGCCCCAGCATTTT.